These 32 T cell receptor beta chains were all obtained from the same sample, sequenced in a study of regulatory T cells in long-lasting Graves disease. Time point of the sample: newly diagnosed GD, antithyroid drugs for less than 3 months. The authors made the TCR library using RNA they extracted from PBMCs. Libraries of TCR beta came from iRepertoire HTBI primers plus Arm-PCR of CDR3 regions. TCRdb analysed the multiplex PCR reads with MiXCR anew, one entry per CDR3 protein. The sample has about 240,000 distinct CDR3 sequences, about 19% seen once. Sequencing was performed on peripheral blood mononuclear cells (PBMCs), taken at new diagnosis, from a patient treated with antithyroid drugs. All receptors derive from a female donor with Graves disease.

This clonotype turned up a few times. One base away lies a much larger clone, so this may be a sequencing read error. The V gene is TRBV12-3 or TRBV12-4, the J gene TRBJ2-3, with 11 bases fitting TRBD2. The end of the DNA fits TRBJ2-5 better, so the J call may be wrong. This CDR3 has 16 amino acids. Here the CDR3 DNA reads TGTACCAGCAGTATTACTAGCGGGGGAGTAAGAGGGACCCAGTACTTC. Its protein product is CTSSITSGGVRGTQYF.

Note on this clonotype: A much larger clone differs by one base, so this may be a read error. V is TRBV12-3 or TRBV12-4 and J is TRBJ1-3, with D possibly matching TRBD1 (5 bases). CDR3 length: 15 residues. The CDR3 DNA reads as TGTGTCAGCAGTTCCCGGCAGGGTGGCGTAAACACCATATATTTT. Translation gives CVSSSRQGGVNTIYF.

The CDR3 DNA is TGCAGTGCTAGAGTATATAGCGGGGCCACGGGGAATGAGCAGTTCTTC. Translation gives CSARVYSGATGNEQFF. This chain links TRBV20-1 with TRBJ2-1, with TRBD2 matching 8 bases. The J segment lost 7 bases and the V segment lost 1 base, leaving 12 bases of the junction unmatched. This CDR3 contains 16 residues. Germline V lookup: CDR1 DFQATT, CDR2 SNEGSKA (reference sequence).

This clonotype was seen a handful of times. A much larger clone sits a single nucleotide away, making a read error possible. The chain recombines TRBV5-1 with TRBJ2-1, with TRBD1 matching 7 bases. Per germline, CDR1 SGHRS and CDR2 YFSETQ. The CDR3 is 13 amino acids. CDR3 nucleotide sequence: TGCGCCAGCCTGACAGAGGGGGCAGATACGCAGTGTTTT. Its protein product is CASLTEGADTQCF. Variable domain in full (rest from reference TRBV5-1 and TRBJ2-1): KAGVTQTPRYLIKTRGQQVTLSCSPISGHRSVSWYQQTPGQGLQFLFEYFSETQRNKGNFPGRFSGRQFSNSRSEMNVSTLELGDSALYLCASLTEGADTQCFGPGTRLTVL.

Concerning this clonotype: This likely came from a read error, as a far larger clone is one base away. The DNA for the CDR3 is TGTGCCAGCAGCCAGGGGCGGGAGAGGAGCTACGAGCAGTACTTC. Translation: CASSQGRERSYEQYF. The chain joins TRBV13 to TRBJ2-7, with TRBD2 as a possible D gene (7 bases). Germline V gene sequence: CDR1 PRHDT, CDR2 FYEKMQ (reference sequence). This CDR3 spans 15 amino acids. V lost 5 bases, J lost 3 bases, and 17 bases lay in between.

This sequence joins TRBV6-1 and TRBJ1-5; TRBD1 aligns across 11 bases. The J segment lost 3 bases and the V segment lost 6 bases, leaving 4 bases of the junction unmatched. The CDR3 length is 15 residues. In germline, CDR1 is MNHNS, CDR2 SASEGT. This chain's CDR3 is CASRMGQGVNQPQHF. Written as DNA, the CDR3 is TGTGCCAGCAGGATGGGACAGGGGGTCAATCAGCCCCAGCATTTT.

This clonotype came up a few times. At one end the junction does not follow the germline gene, possibly because of a read error. The J gene is TRBJ2-7, the V gene TRBV7-8, with 9 bases fitting TRBD2. The V gene's germline CDR1 is SGHVS and CDR2 FQNEAQ. The CDR3 extends over 12 amino acids. The CDR3 DNA reads as TGTGCCAGCAGCTCTGACCGAGGACTAGCGCAATTC. This gives the protein CASSSDRGLAQF.

V gene TRBV7-9 combines with J gene TRBJ2-5, with D perhaps matching TRBD2 (5 bases). The CDR3 consists of 16 residues. The V end was cut by 5 bases, the J end by 5 bases, with 21 bases between. Germline V gene lookup returns CDR1 SEHNR and CDR2 FQNEAQ (reference sequence). The CDR3 is CASSPTSREGRETQYF. CDR3 nucleotides: TGTGCCAGCAGCCCTACTTCTCGGGAAGGGCGGGAGACCCAGTACTTC.

The sample holds many counts of this clonotype. This rearrangement joins TRBV12-3 or TRBV12-4 to TRBJ2-7; weak D call: TRBD1 (6 bases). The CDR3 contains 14 residues. V was pared by 6 bases and J by 0 bases, with 12 bases between. The CDR3 DNA reads as TGTGCCAGCAGCCGGGACACAAGCTCCTACGAGCAGTACTTC. As protein: CASSRDTSSYEQYF.

There are many counts of this clonotype. The V gene is TRBV4-1, the J gene TRBJ2-7, with 9 bases fitting TRBD1. This CDR3 spans 13 amino acids. Germline V gene data show CDR1 as MGHRA and CDR2 as YSYEKL. V dropped 7 bases and J dropped 6; count of bases not matched to a gene: 7. The DNA for the CDR3 is TGCGCCAGCAAGAAGGACAGGGGCGGCGAGCAGTACTTC. This gives the protein CASKKDRGGEQYF.

With respect to this clonotype: A read error is possible here, since a much larger clone lies one base away. Here the CDR3 omits its conserved ending phenylalanine or tryptophan, so a read error is the likely source. The chain combines TRBV6-1 with TRBJ1-5; the D gene is possibly TRBD1 (6 bases). Trimming shortened V by 8 bases and J by 5 bases, and 19 bases separated the two germline ends. The CDR3 is made up of 15 amino acids. Germline loops: CDR1 MNHNS, CDR2 SASEGT. This CDR3 reads CASAPGTPSDQPQHL. Written as DNA, the CDR3 is TGTGCCAGCGCTCCCGGGACACCATCCGATCAGCCCCAGCATCTT.

This clonotype came up many times. V and J are TRBV3-1 and TRBJ1-1; D is undetermined. Germline V lookup: CDR1 LGHDT, CDR2 YNNKEL (reference sequence). V shed 11 bases and J shed 1 base, with 14 bases lying between them. The CDR3 is 13 residues long. The CDR3 is CAASRAANTEAFF. CDR3 in DNA: TGTGCCGCCAGCCGGGCGGCGAACACTGAAGCTTTCTTT.

At least ten counts were recorded for this clonotype. The J gene is TRBJ1-5, the V gene TRBV28; weak D call: TRBD1 (5 bases). The V gene lost 2 bases and the J gene lost 10 bases, with 12 bases spanning the gap. In germline, CDR1 is MDHEN, CDR2 SYDVKM. The CDR3 has 13 amino acids. The CDR3 DNA reads as TGTGCCAGCAGTTTACCCCTGACAGCTCCCCAGCATTTT. As protein: CASSLPLTAPQHF. Supplemented by reference TRBV28 and TRBJ1-5, the full variable domain reads DVKVTQSSRYLVKRTGEKVFLECVQDMDHENMFWYRQDPGLGLRLIYFSYDVKMKEKGDIPEGYSVSREKKERFSLILESASTNQTSMYLCASSLPLTAPQHFGDGTRLSIL.

The gene calls are TRBV19 and TRBJ2-2, with D possibly matching TRBD1 (5 bases). V dropped 7 bases and J dropped 4 bases, with 19 bases sitting between them. Germline CDR1 LNHDA, CDR2 SQIVND (reference sequence). The CDR3 length is 16 residues. The CDR3 region is CASNHKGDPLTGELFF. In DNA, the CDR3 is TGTGCCAGTAACCACAAAGGGGATCCGCTCACCGGGGAGCTGTTTTTT. The variable domain in full, completed from reference TRBV19 and TRBJ2-2, reads DGGITQSPKYLFRKEGQNVTLSCEQNLNHDAMYWYRQDPGQGLRLIYYSQIVNDFQKGDIAEGYSVSREKKESFPLTVTSAQKNPTAFYLCASNHKGDPLTGELFFGEGSRLTVL.

This clonotype was recorded a few times. This sequence joins TRBV28 and TRBJ1-3, with D possibly matching TRBD1 (5 bases). CDR3 length: 16 residues. CDR1 and CDR2 from the germline V gene are MDHEN and SYDVKM. Trimming removed 6 bases at V and 0 bases at J, with 15 bases between. The CDR3 nucleotides are TGTGCCAGCAGCCGAGGGGCCTCGCACTCTGGAAACACCATATATTTT. This codes for CASSRGASHSGNTIYF.

There are many counts of this clonotype. The J gene is TRBJ1-1, the V gene TRBV12-3 or TRBV12-4; D call uncertain. Between the trimmed V and J ends, which lost 1 base and 8 bases, there was a span of 8 bases. The CDR3 has 12 amino acids. In nucleotides, the CDR3 is TGTGCCAGCAGTTTAGGGTTGGCAGAAGCTTTCTTT. Amino acids: CASSLGLAEAFF.

This clonotype has a count of ten or more. This sequence joins TRBV20-1 and TRBJ2-3; 10 positions match TRBD1. The CDR3 runs to 15 residues. Germline assignment: CDR1 DFQATT and CDR2 SNEGSKA (reference sequence). After removal of 6 bases from V and 2 bases from J, the junction contained 8 bases not matched to a gene. CDR3 bases: TGCAGTGCCCTGAGGACAGGGGGACTCACAGATACGCAGTATTTT. Protein product: CSALRTGGLTDTQYF.

The table lists this clonotype with many counts. The V gene is TRBV20-1, the J gene TRBJ2-7; the D call may be TRBD1 or TRBD2 (5 bases each). V was cut by 6 bases and J by 0 bases, with 15 bases left in between. This CDR3 is built from 14 residues. Looked up from germline, CDR1 is DFQATT and CDR2 is SNEGSKA (reference sequence). CDR3 DNA: TGCAGTGCCACCTTTAGGGGAGACTCCTACGAGCAGTACTTC. The encoded protein is CSATFRGDSYEQYF.

This clonotype was detected ten times or more. The CDR3, as DNA: TGTGCCTGGAGTATGTGGGAGGGCCGGAATGAGCAGTTCTTC. Its protein product is CAWSMWEGRNEQFF. The genes are TRBV30 and TRBJ2-1; 7 nucleotides align to TRBD2. The ends lost 2 bases at V and 7 bases at J; junction bases unmatched: 8. Germline values: CDR1 GTSNPN, CDR2 SVGIG (reference sequence). The CDR3 is made up of 14 amino acids.

Only a few counts were recorded for this clonotype. The V gene is TRBV6-1, the J gene TRBJ2-3; TRBD1 matches 9 bases. The J call could be wrong; TRBJ2-5 is a better fit for the DNA end. The CDR3 has 14 residues. Germline V gives CDR1 MNHNS, CDR2 SASEGT. CDR3 DNA: TGTGCCAGCAGCGAGTACAGGGGGCAGGAGACCCAGTACTTC. Amino acids: CASSEYRGQETQYF.

This clonotype was recorded many times. The chain recombines TRBV20-1 with TRBJ1-4; no definite D call. Germline lookup yields CDR1 DFQATT and CDR2 SNEGSKA (reference sequence). Deletions cut 3 bases from V and 8 bases from J, with 13 bases between. The CDR3 runs to 13 residues. The CDR3 reads CSASSDGGEKLFF. As DNA, the CDR3 is TGCAGTGCTAGCTCGGACGGCGGCGAAAAACTGTTTTTT.

On this clonotype: This may arise from a read error, as a much more abundant clone is one base away. This sequence joins TRBV10-2 and TRBJ2-1; 9 bases are shared with TRBD2. The CDR3 sequence is 17 residues long. Germline CDR1 reads WSHSY; CDR2 reads SAAADI. The CDR3 DNA reads TGCGCCAGCAGTGATTCATCTCGAGCGGGGGGTTTTAATGGGCAGTTCTTC. Protein product: CASSDSSRAGGFNGQFF.

In its sample, this clonotype was seen many times. The chain uses TRBV5-5 and TRBJ2-7; 11 bases match TRBD2. The V segment lost 3 bases and the J segment 5 bases; nucleotides outside the gene matches: 4. The CDR3 covers 14 residues. Germline CDR1 reads SGHKS; CDR2 reads YYEKEE (reference sequence). The CDR3 DNA is TGTGCCAGCAGCTCTAGCGGGAGGCCTGACGAGCAGTACTTC. Translating gives CASSSSGRPDEQYF.

A word on this clonotype: A far larger clone is off by one base, so a read error is likely. The rearrangement links TRBV2 to TRBJ2-1; 9 bases map to TRBD1. With 7 bases clipped from V and 10 bases from J, the junction kept 8 bases outside the gene matches. The CDR3 runs 13 residues. Per germline, CDR1 SNHLY and CDR2 FYNNEI. CDR3 sequence (DNA): TGTGCCAGCAAGGACAGGGGAGGCAACGAGCAGTTCTTC. Its protein product is CASKDRGGNEQFF. Full variable domain (outside the CDR3, taken from reference TRBV2 and TRBJ2-1): EPEVTQTPSHQVTQMGQEVILRCVPISNHLYFYWYRQILGQKVEFLVSFYNNEISEKSEIFDDQFSVERPDGSNFTLKIRSTKLEDSAMYFCASKDRGGNEQFFGPGTRLTVL.

This clonotype was seen repeatedly, ten times or more. This chain connects TRBV4-2 to TRBJ2-1; 11 positions match TRBD1. The CDR3 runs 17 residues. Germline-derived CDR1 and CDR2 are LGHNA and YNFKEQ. V gave up 4 bases and J gave up 8 bases; unmatched junction bases: 13. CDR3 region: CASSPSRRDRGFDEQFF. DNA for the CDR3: TGTGCCAGCAGCCCCAGCCGCCGGGACAGGGGGTTTGATGAGCAGTTCTTC.

The sample holds many counts of this clonotype. V usage is TRBV6-2 or TRBV6-3 and J usage is TRBJ2-7; possible D gene TRBD2, 7 bases. The V and J ends lost 0 bases and 6 bases respectively, with 21 bases between them. Germline CDR1 and CDR2: MNHEY and SVGEGT. This CDR3 is built from 17 residues. In DNA form, the CDR3 reads TGTGCCAGCAGTTACTCTGGGGGGGGCGCTGGTGCGGGCGAGCAGTACTTC. It encodes CASSYSGGGAGAGEQYF.

This clonotype showed up many times. In DNA, the CDR3 is TGTGCCAGCAGTGCCCAAACAGGGGGCTGGGGCAATGAGCAGTTCTTC. Translation gives CASSAQTGGWGNEQFF. The chain is built from TRBV27 and TRBJ2-1; 9 bases line up with TRBD1. The CDR3 length is 16 residues. Germline values: CDR1 MNHEY, CDR2 SMNVEV (reference sequence). V lost 5 bases and J lost 6; bases outside the gene matches: 11.

The J gene is TRBJ2-3, the V gene TRBV3-1; tentative D call: TRBD2 (6 bases). The last part of the DNA fits TRBJ2-7 better; the J call may be wrong. The CDR3 has 15 amino acids. CDR1 LGHDT and CDR2 YNNKEL come from the germline V gene (reference sequence). The CDR3 nucleotides read TGTGCCAGCAGCCCGGGACTCCGGGTTTCATACGAGCAGTACTTC. Translation: CASSPGLRVSYEQYF.

This clonotype was seen ten or more times. The chain is built from TRBV20-1 and TRBJ2-3; tentative D call: TRBD2 (5 bases). There are 13 residues in the CDR3. Trimming took 2 bases from V and 2 from J, leaving 8 bases between them. CDR1 is DFQATT and CDR2 is SNEGSKA in the germline V gene (reference sequence). The CDR3 DNA sequence: TGCAGTGCTAGACGGGAACACACAGATACGCAGTATTTT. Residues: CSARREHTDTQYF.

This clonotype came up many times. The chain employs TRBV7-8 and TRBJ1-2, with D unresolved. Germline lookup yields CDR1 SGHVS and CDR2 FQNEAQ. The ends were cut back, 1 base at V and 3 bases at J, with 9 bases in the middle. The CDR3 extends over 14 amino acids. In DNA form, the CDR3 reads TGTGCCAGCAGCTTAGAACCAGCTTACTATGGCTACACCTTC. Amino acids: CASSLEPAYYGYTF.

This clonotype was seen at least ten times. This chain links TRBV7-8 with TRBJ1-2; D is unresolved. V lost 5 bases and J lost 6, with 19 bases in between. The CDR3 is 15 residues long. CDR1 is SGHVS and CDR2 is FQNEAQ in the germline V gene. CDR3 residues: CASSLLTIGGNGYTF. As DNA, the CDR3 is TGTGCCAGCAGCCTTCTTACAATCGGAGGGAATGGCTACACCTTC.

The table lists this clonotype with many counts. The CDR3 sequence: CSAPVTGARAREQYF. The CDR3 nucleotides are TGCAGTGCTCCCGTGACAGGGGCTCGGGCTAGGGAGCAGTACTTC. The chain is built from TRBV20-1 and TRBJ2-7; 8 bases line up with TRBD1. Trimming removed 5 bases from V and 7 bases from J; junction bases left unmatched: 16. Per the germline V gene, CDR1 is DFQATT and CDR2 is SNEGSKA (reference sequence). The CDR3 runs to 15 residues.